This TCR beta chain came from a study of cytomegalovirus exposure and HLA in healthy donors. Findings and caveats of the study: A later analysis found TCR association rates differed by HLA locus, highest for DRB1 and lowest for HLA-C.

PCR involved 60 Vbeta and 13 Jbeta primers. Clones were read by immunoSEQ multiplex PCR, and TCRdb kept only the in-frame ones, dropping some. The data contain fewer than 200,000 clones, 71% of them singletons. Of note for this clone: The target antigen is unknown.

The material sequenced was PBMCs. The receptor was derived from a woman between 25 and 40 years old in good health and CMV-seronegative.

The CDR3 DNA reads as TGTGCCAGCAGCTTAGTCGCAGGGGTGGAGGGCTACACCTTC. This gives the protein CASSLVAGVEGYTF. The chain recombines TRBV7-9 with TRBJ1-2, with D possibly TRBD1 on 6 matching bases. Germline assignment: CDR1 SEHNR and CDR2 FQNEAQ (reference sequence). Trimming removed 1 base at V and 8 bases at J, with 14 bases between. The length of the CDR3 is 14 residues.